This TCR beta chain was documented in a study of blood T cell repertoires in COVID-19. From germline, CDR1 is SGHTA and CDR2 FQGNSA. This CDR3 is 15 amino acids long. J was trimmed by 4 bases and V by 4 bases; bases with no gene match: 7. Generated by immunoSEQ multiplex PCR, the TCRdb table keeps only in-frame clones and is missing some. Among under 300,000 clones listed, about 88% were seen once. Source material: PBMCs or T cells enriched from blood (not recorded which). The receptor's source is a woman aged 50 to 60 who had been exposed to COVID-19. The rearrangement uses TRBV7-2 and TRBJ2-1, with 7 positions matching TRBD1. CDR3 protein: CASSSTGAPYNEQFF. CDR3 coding DNA: TGTGCCAGCAGCTCTACAGGGGCCCCTTACAATGAGCAGTTCTTC.